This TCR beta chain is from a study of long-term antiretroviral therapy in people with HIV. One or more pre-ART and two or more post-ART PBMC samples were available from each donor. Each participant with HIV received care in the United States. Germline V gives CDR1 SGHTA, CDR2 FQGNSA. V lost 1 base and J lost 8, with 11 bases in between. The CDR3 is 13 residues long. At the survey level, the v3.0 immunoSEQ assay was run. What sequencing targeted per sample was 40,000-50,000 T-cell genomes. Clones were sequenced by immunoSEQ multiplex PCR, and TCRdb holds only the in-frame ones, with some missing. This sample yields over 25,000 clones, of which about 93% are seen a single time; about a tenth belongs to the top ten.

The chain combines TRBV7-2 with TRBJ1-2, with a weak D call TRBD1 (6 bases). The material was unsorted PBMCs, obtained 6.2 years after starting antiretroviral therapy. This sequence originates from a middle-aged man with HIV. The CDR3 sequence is CASSLGGQGGYTF. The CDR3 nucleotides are TGTGCCAGCAGCTTAGGGGGCCAGGGGGGCTACACCTTC.